This is a list of T cell receptor beta chains from one sample in a study of shared clonotypes between healthy human individuals. Data came from immunoSEQ multiplex PCR; TCRdb stores just in-frame clones and leaves some out. This sample has 2 million to 2.5 million clones, with approximately 96% found just once. The source material was naive CD4+ T cells sorted from blood. The receptors here all came from a man between 18 and 35 years old in good health. The CDR3 runs from the conserved cysteine through the conserved F or W. D genes are given only for firm matches. For some rows the clone size is stated as once, few or many, or as a class when expanded; others skip it.

v_call	j_call	clone_size	d_call	cdr3_aa	cdr3_nt
TRBV19	TRBJ1-2	-	TRBD1	CASRRQGDPSLNYGYTF	TGTGCCAGTAGGCGACAGGGCGACCCATCCCTTAACTATGGCTACACCTTC
TRBV6-1	TRBJ1-2	-	-	CASSDPLGGKNYGYTF	TGTGCCAGCAGTGACCCCTTGGGGGGGAAGAACTATGGCTACACCTTC
TRBV9	TRBJ2-5	-	TRBD2	CASSVEGSGGQETQYF	TGTGCCAGCAGCGTAGAAGGTAGCGGGGGCCAAGAGACCCAGTACTTC
TRBV18	TRBJ2-7	-	-	CASSPGVTGNYEQYF	TGTGCCAGCTCACCCGGAGTAACTGGAAACTACGAGCAGTACTTC
TRBV10-3	TRBJ1-6	-	-	CASTTASSYNSPLHF	TGTGCCTCGACGACAGCGAGCTCCTATAATTCACCCCTCCACTTT
TRBV28	TRBJ1-1	-	-	CASSLPQGRDEAFF	TGTGCCAGCAGTTTACCCCAGGGTAGGGATGAAGCTTTCTTT
TRBV18	TRBJ2-7	-	-	CASSPILVVSYEQYF	TGTGCCAGCTCACCCATTCTGGTAGTCTCCTACGAGCAGTACTTC
TRBV4-3	TRBJ1-6	-	-	CASSQDWGGETPLHF	TGCGCCAGCAGCCAAGATTGGGGGGGGGAGACACCCCTCCACTTT
TRBV21-1	TRBJ1-5	once	-	CARKHSNQPQHF	TGTGCCAGGAAACATAGCAATCAGCCCCAGCATTTT
TRBV7-8	TRBJ2-1	-	TRBD2	CASSQREVAYNEQFF	TGTGCCAGCAGCCAGCGGGAGGTTGCATACAATGAGCAGTTCTTC
TRBV7-2	TRBJ2-7	-	-	CASSHVLGEQYF	TGTGCCAGCAGCCATGTCCTAGGGGAGCAGTACTTC
TRBV5-1	TRBJ2-7	-	-	CASSLGSVSYEQYF	TGCGCCAGCAGCTTGGGATCGGTATCCTACGAGCAGTACTTC
TRBV9	TRBJ2-4	-	TRBD1	CASSLGTAKNIQYF	TGTGCCAGCAGCTTAGGGACAGCTAAAAACATTCAGTACTTC
TRBV18	TRBJ1-1	-	-	CASSPTREHTEAFF	TGTGCCAGCTCACCAACGAGGGAACACACTGAAGCTTTCTTT
TRBV12-5	TRBJ2-7	-	TRBD2	CASGLRVAGDSYEQYF	TGTGCTAGTGGTTTGAGGGTAGCGGGAGACTCGTACGAGCAGTACTTC
TRBV10-3	TRBJ2-7	-	-	CATGRGTDTYEQYF	TGTGCCACCGGGAGAGGGACGGACACCTACGAGCAGTACTTC